This T cell receptor beta chain comes out of a study of T-cell memory formation after mild COVID-19. The CDR3 length is 15 residues. Per germline, CDR1 DFQATT and CDR2 SNEGSKA (reference sequence). The J segment lost 15 bases and the V segment lost 0 bases, leaving 12 bases of the junction unmatched. This clonotype was observed a few times. Its antigen is still unknown. TCRdb fed the 5' RACE reads into MiXCR, producing one record per CDR3 protein. The data contain approximately 260,000 distinct CDR3 sequences, 16% of them singletons. Points from the study as a whole: Clones contracting over day 15 to 85 were CD4/CD8 balanced, with later expanders leaning CD4+.

The clonotype comes from a man younger than 35 who had mild COVID-19 (a few samples of this study predate the infection). Cell type and time point are not known. This sequence joins TRBV20-1 and TRBJ2-1, with 12 bases identical to TRBD2. Specimen: PBMCs or a T cell subset sorted from them (not recorded which). In nucleotides, the CDR3 is TGCAGTGCTAGAGATCGGGCTAGCGGGGGGGCCACCTCGTTCTTC. Amino acid sequence: CSARDRASGGATSFF.